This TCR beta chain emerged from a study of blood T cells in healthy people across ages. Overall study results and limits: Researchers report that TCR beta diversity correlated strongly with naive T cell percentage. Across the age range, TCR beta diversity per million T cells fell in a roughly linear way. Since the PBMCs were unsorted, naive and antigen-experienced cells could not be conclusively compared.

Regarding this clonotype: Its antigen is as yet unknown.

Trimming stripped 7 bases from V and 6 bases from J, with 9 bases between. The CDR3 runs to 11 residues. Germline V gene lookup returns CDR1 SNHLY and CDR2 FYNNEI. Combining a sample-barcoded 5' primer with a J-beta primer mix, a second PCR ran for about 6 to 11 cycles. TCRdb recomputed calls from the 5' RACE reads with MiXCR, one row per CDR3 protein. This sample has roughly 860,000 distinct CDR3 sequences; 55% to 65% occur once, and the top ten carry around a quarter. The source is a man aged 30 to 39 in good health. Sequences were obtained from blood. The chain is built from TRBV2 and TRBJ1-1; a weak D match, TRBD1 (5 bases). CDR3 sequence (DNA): TGTGCCAGCAAGAGAGGGGCTGAAGCTTTCTTT. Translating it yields CASKRGAEAFF.